These 23 T cell receptor beta chains came from one sample sequenced in a study of identical twins. TCRdb reprocessed the 5' RACE reads with MiXCR, giving one entry per CDR3 protein. Of 700,000 to 950,000 distinct CDR3 sequences detected, approximately 13% appear once; the ten largest clones hold about 1.5%. The data were also submitted as part of a second study, on yellow fever vaccine responses in identical twins.

The material sequenced was PBMCs. These TCRs come from a woman aged 18-29 years in good health.

This chain links TRBV12-3 or TRBV12-4 with TRBJ1-5; D unresolved. The CDR3 has 13 amino acids. V lost 1 base to trimming and J lost 11 bases, with 12 bases between them. The CDR3 nucleotides read TGTGCCAGCAGTTTAGAAGTGAATCATTCCCAGCATTTT. Its protein is CASSLEVNHSQHF.

CDR3 in amino acids: CASDESFLAAPYV. The CDR3 region has the DNA TGTGCCAGCGATGAAAGTTTCCTGGCAGCCCCTTACGTC. The rearrangement joins TRBV6-5 to TRBJ2-7; no firm D call. V lost 8 bases to trimming and J lost 13 bases, with 24 bases between them. Germline V gene lookup returns CDR1 MNHEY and CDR2 SVGAGI. The CDR3 length is 13 residues.

This clonotype came up many times. The chain is built from TRBV12-3 or TRBV12-4 and TRBJ1-5, with 9 nucleotides matching TRBD1. V was pared by 6 bases and J by 1 base, with 4 bases of the junction left unmatched. This CDR3 has 15 residues. As DNA, the CDR3 is TGTGCCAGCAGCCACGGGACAGGGAGCAATCAGCCCCAGCATTTT. Residues: CASSHGTGSNQPQHF.

The rearrangement links TRBV9 to TRBJ1-1; maybe TRBD1 (6 bases). There are 14 residues in the CDR3. CDR1 and CDR2 (germline): SGDLS, YYNGEE. V dropped 5 bases and J dropped 0 bases, with 11 bases sitting between them. The CDR3 region has the DNA TGTGCCAGCAGTTCGGGACATTTGAACACTGAAGCTTTCTTT. This translates into CASSSGHLNTEAFF.

This clonotype occurred many times. The rearrangement joins TRBV27 to TRBJ2-3, with unresolved D. In germline, CDR1 is MNHEY, CDR2 SMNVEV (reference sequence). The CDR3 is made up of 15 amino acids. Trimming took 1 base from V and 0 from J, leaving 8 bases between them. The CDR3 loop reads CASSLLPTSTDTQYF. The CDR3 coding sequence is TGTGCCAGCAGTTTATTGCCAACTAGCACAGATACGCAGTATTTT.

This clonotype occurred many times. This rearrangement joins TRBV20-1 to TRBJ1-6; D gene ambiguous. The CDR3 covers 14 residues. Between the trimmed V and J ends, which lost 0 bases and 4 bases, there was a span of 7 bases. Germline CDR1 DFQATT, CDR2 SNEGSKA (reference sequence). The DNA of the CDR3 is TGCAGTGCTAGAGAGAGGCAATATAATTCACCCCTCCACTTT. Translated: CSARERQYNSPLHF.

This clonotype has a handful of counts. The V gene is TRBV28, the J gene TRBJ2-7, with unresolved D. V lost 4 bases to trimming and J lost 5 bases, with 9 bases between them. Germline V gives CDR1 MDHEN, CDR2 SYDVKM. CDR3 size: 12 residues. CDR3 DNA: TGTGCCAGCAGTTCCAGAGACGACGAGCAGTACTTC. Its protein is CASSSRDDEQYF.

This clonotype was picked up a small number of times. The chain combines TRBV4-1 with TRBJ2-7; D unresolved. Germline-derived CDR1 and CDR2 are MGHRA and YSYEKL. Trimming removed 0 bases from V and 2 bases from J, with 14 bases in between. This CDR3 is 16 amino acids long. This chain's CDR3 is CASSQDTKVITYEQYF. The CDR3 DNA is TGCGCCAGCAGCCAAGATACGAAGGTTATAACCTACGAGCAGTACTTC.

This clonotype was counted a few times. This chain uses TRBV11-2 with TRBJ2-3; a possible D gene is TRBD1 (6 bases). Trimming cost V 5 bases and J 2 bases, with 20 bases left between them. The CDR3 consists of 17 residues. Germline assignment: CDR1 SGHAT and CDR2 FQNNGV. In DNA, the CDR3 is TGTGCCAGCAGCCCAGGCCAGGGGCTCGAAATCACAGATACGCAGTATTTT. This gives the protein CASSPGQGLEITDTQYF.

In its sample, this clonotype was seen a few times. One end of the junction varies from germline; a read error may be responsible. The chain carries TRBV6-2 or TRBV6-3 and TRBJ2-7; D is undetermined. Germline V gene lookup returns CDR1 MNHEY and CDR2 SVGEGT. The CDR3 spans 12 residues. As DNA, the CDR3 is TGTGCCAGCAGTTACTCGGGCTATGGGCTGTCCTTC. This sequence encodes CASSYSGYGLSF.

At least ten counts were recorded for this clonotype. The CDR3 protein is CASRWSGRGTGELFF. The CDR3 region has the DNA TGTGCCAGCAGGTGGAGCGGGAGAGGGACCGGGGAGCTGTTTTTT. This rearrangement joins TRBV12-3 or TRBV12-4 to TRBJ2-2; the match to TRBD2 covers 8 bases. The CDR3 runs 15 residues. V lost 6 bases and J lost 5; bases outside the gene matches: 8.

This clonotype came up once. V is TRBV29-1 and J is TRBJ1-2, with 8 positions matching TRBD1. The CDR3 sequence is 17 residues long. Germline loops: CDR1 SQVTM, CDR2 ANQGSEA. The junction had 19 bases not matched to a gene; V was cut back by 7 bases and J by 3 bases. The DNA for the CDR3 is TGCAGCGGCGGACAGGGAGGAATGGTGCTGAGAGACTATGGCTACACCTTC. This translates into CSGGQGGMVLRDYGYTF.

This clonotype was seen a handful of times. CDR3 nucleotide sequence: TGTGCCAGCAGCCAAGAAGTTTTGAAGTCTGATGGCTACACCTTC. Translation gives CASSQEVLKSDGYTF. V gene TRBV14 combines with J gene TRBJ1-2, with D unclear. The CDR3 sequence is 15 residues long. The germline gives CDR1 SGHDN, CDR2 FVKESK. Trimming took 0 bases from V and 6 from J, leaving 14 bases between them.

This clonotype was observed a handful of times. The chain couples TRBV11-2 to TRBJ2-7; D possibly corresponds to TRBD2 (5 bases). The ends were cut back, 2 bases at V and 4 bases at J, with 21 bases in the middle. The germline V gene has CDR1 SGHAT and CDR2 FQNNGV. The CDR3 is 17 amino acids. Here the CDR3 DNA reads TGTGCCAGCAGCTTAAACATCGTAGCCGTAGGGAGATACGAGCAGTACTTC. Protein sequence: CASSLNIVAVGRYEQYF. The full variable domain, rest sourced from reference TRBV11-2 and TRBJ2-7, is EAGVAQSPRYKIIEKRQSVAFWCNPISGHATLYWYQQILGQGPKLLIQFQNNGVVDDSQLPKDRFSAERLKGVDSTLKIQPAKLEDSAVYLCASSLNIVAVGRYEQYFGPGTRLTVT.

This chain joins TRBV2 and TRBJ2-1; no reliable D call. This CDR3 has 11 residues. Germline CDR1 SNHLY, CDR2 FYNNEI. Trimming removed 8 bases at V and 9 bases at J, with 11 bases between. The CDR3 sequence: CASCYVVEQFF. CDR3 bases: TGTGCCAGCTGTTATGTTGTTGAGCAGTTCTTC.

This clonotype was counted between two and nine times. The chain employs TRBV29-1 and TRBJ2-1; 11 nucleotides agree with TRBD1. The length of the CDR3 is 14 residues. Trimming cost V 6 bases and J 7 bases; bases outside gene matches: 8. The germline V gene encodes CDR1 SQVTM and CDR2 ANQGSEA. CDR3 sequence reads: CSVDTGTGGNEQFF. DNA of the CDR3: TGCAGCGTGGATACCGGGACAGGGGGTAATGAGCAGTTCTTC.

The chain combines TRBV4-1 with TRBJ2-2, with 8 bases that match TRBD1. Trimming at V came to 5 bases and at J to 3 bases, leaving 8 bases not matched to a gene. CDR1 and CDR2 from the germline V gene are MGHRA and YSYEKL. The CDR3 runs to 16 residues. The CDR3 is CASSARTGSYTGELFF. For the CDR3, the DNA is TGCGCCAGCAGCGCCCGGACAGGGAGTTACACCGGGGAGCTGTTTTTT.

This clonotype came up many times. The V gene is TRBV20-1, the J gene TRBJ1-2, with TRBD1 matching 7 bases. V shed 6 bases and J 4 bases; nucleotides not matched to a gene: 8. The CDR3 is made up of 13 amino acids. Per germline, CDR1 DFQATT and CDR2 SNEGSKA (reference sequence). The CDR3 region is CSAAGQAGYGYTF. In DNA, the CDR3 is TGCAGTGCCGCCGGACAGGCCGGCTATGGCTACACCTTC.

The chain links TRBV7-2 to TRBJ2-3; D possibly corresponds to TRBD2 (6 bases). The CDR3 loop spans 15 amino acids. Trimming removed 4 bases from V and 5 bases from J, with 16 bases in between. Germline V gene lookup returns CDR1 SGHTA and CDR2 FQGNSA. The CDR3 spells CASSSGLSSGDTQYF. The CDR3 DNA is TGTGCCAGCAGCTCAGGACTATCGAGTGGAGATACGCAGTATTTT.

The chain joins TRBV12-3 or TRBV12-4 to TRBJ2-1, with D unresolved. Trimming cost V 0 bases and J 7 bases, with 13 bases left between them. The CDR3 consists of 15 residues. The CDR3 sequence: CASSLANSIGNEQFF. In nucleotides, the CDR3 is TGTGCCAGCAGTTTAGCCAATAGCATTGGGAATGAGCAGTTCTTC.

In this sample, this clonotype turned up a few times. The chain joins TRBV19 to TRBJ1-2; no definite D call. The CDR3 has 12 amino acids. Germline CDR1 is LNHDA and CDR2 is SQIVND (reference sequence). Trimming stripped 6 bases from V and 8 bases from J, with 13 bases between. DNA for the CDR3: TGTGCCAGTAGCGACACACCCTCAGGCTACACCTTC. It encodes CASSDTPSGYTF.

The V and J genes are TRBV2 and TRBJ2-2; TRBD1 or TRBD2 may be the D gene (5 bases each). The V end lost 8 bases, the J end lost 5 bases, and 9 bases lay between the germline ends. The CDR3 consists of 12 residues. Germline V gene sequence: CDR1 SNHLY, CDR2 FYNNEI. DNA for the CDR3: TGTGCCAGCGAGGGGCAAACCGGGGAGCTGTTTTTT. Its protein product is CASEGQTGELFF.

This clonotype appeared a few times. CDR3 loop: CASSEPATGGEKTQYF. In DNA, the CDR3 is TGTGCCAGCAGTGAACCCGCGACAGGGGGCGAGAAGACCCAGTACTTC. This chain uses TRBV2 with TRBJ2-5, with 10 bases that match TRBD1. V trimming: 2 bases; J trimming: 6 bases; junction bases outside the gene matches: 9. The CDR3 is made up of 16 amino acids. Germline V gene data show CDR1 as SNHLY and CDR2 as FYNNEI.